The clone carrying this T cell receptor (beta chain) was detected only a few times. The V gene's germline CDR1 is LNHDA and CDR2 SQIVND (reference sequence). The V end was cut by 4 bases, the J end by 1 base, with 8 bases between. The CDR3 is made up of 14 amino acids. This record comes from a study of CD8 T cells in Susac syndrome. Random-hexamer reverse transcription was applied to roughly 0.5 to 1 ug RNA. Amplification of TCR beta CDR3 by immunoSEQ multiplex PCR spanned 54 Vbeta and 13 Jbeta. Each CDR3 protein gets one entry after TCRdb re-called the immunoSEQ multiplex PCR reads with MiXCR. The sample contains about 130,000 distinct CDR3 sequences, over 85% of which appear only once.

The sequencing sample was made of CD8+ T cells from PBMCs. The sequence was obtained from a human donor with Susac syndrome. V gene TRBV19 combines with J gene TRBJ2-1; D might be TRBD1 (5 bases). For the CDR3, the DNA is TGTGCCAGTAGTAGCACAGGATCCTACAATGAGCAGTTCTTC. Translation: CASSSTGSYNEQFF.